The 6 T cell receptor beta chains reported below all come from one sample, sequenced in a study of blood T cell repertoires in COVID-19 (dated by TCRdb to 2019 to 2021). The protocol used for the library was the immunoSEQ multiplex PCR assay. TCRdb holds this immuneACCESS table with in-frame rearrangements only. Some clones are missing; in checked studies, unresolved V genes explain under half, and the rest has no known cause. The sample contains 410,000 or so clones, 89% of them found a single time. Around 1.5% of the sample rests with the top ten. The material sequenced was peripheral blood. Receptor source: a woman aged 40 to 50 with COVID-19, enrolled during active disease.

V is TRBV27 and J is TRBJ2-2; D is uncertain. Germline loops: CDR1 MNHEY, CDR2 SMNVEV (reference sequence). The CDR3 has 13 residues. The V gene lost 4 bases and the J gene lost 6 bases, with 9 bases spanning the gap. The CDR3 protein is CASSSVAAGELFF. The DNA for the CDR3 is TGTGCCAGCAGTTCAGTGGCCGCCGGGGAGCTGTTTTTT.

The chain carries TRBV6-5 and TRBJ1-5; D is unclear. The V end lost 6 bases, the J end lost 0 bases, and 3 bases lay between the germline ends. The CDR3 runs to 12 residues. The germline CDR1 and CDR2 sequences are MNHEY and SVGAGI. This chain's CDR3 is CASSNSNQPQHF. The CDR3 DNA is TGTGCCAGCAGCAATAGCAATCAGCCCCAGCATTTT.

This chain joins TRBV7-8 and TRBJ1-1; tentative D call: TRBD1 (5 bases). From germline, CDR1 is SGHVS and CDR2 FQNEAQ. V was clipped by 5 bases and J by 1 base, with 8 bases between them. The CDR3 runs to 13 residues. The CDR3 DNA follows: TGTGCCAGCAGCCGTGACAGGAACACTGAAGCTTTCTTT. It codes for CASSRDRNTEAFF.

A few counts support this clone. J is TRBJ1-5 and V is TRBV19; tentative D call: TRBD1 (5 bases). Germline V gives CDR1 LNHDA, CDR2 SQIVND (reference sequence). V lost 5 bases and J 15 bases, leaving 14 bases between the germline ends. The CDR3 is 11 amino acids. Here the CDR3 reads CASSQGFVWHF. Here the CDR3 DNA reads TGTGCCAGTAGTCAGGGCTTCGTGTGGCATTTT.

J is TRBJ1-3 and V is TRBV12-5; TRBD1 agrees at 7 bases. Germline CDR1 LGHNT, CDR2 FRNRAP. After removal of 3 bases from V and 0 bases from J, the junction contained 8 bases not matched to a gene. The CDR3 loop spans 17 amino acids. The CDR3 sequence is CASGLATGDLSGNTIYF. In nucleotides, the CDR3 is TGTGCTAGTGGTTTAGCAACAGGGGACCTCTCTGGAAACACCATATATTTT.

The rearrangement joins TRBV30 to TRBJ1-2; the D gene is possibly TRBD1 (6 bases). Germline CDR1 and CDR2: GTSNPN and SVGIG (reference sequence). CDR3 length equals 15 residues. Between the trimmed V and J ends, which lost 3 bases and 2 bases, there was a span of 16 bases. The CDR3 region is CAWRGQGPWNYGYTF. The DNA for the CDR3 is TGTGCCTGGAGAGGGCAGGGGCCGTGGAACTATGGCTACACCTTC. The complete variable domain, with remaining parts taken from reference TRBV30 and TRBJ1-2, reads SQTIHQWPATLVQPVGSPLSLECTVEGTSNPNLYWYRQAAGRGLQLLFYSVGIGQISSEVPQNLSASRPQDRQFILSSKKLLLSDSGFYLCAWRGQGPWNYGYTFGSGTRLTVV.